The next 15 T cell receptor beta chains were all read from a single sample in a study of T cell clonotyping in hematopoietic cell transplantation. Assay used: immunoSEQ multiplex PCR; TCRdb lists only in-frame clones, some missing. The sample lists about 29,000 clones; about 74% were seen once. The time point: recipient sample about 28 days before transplant, after cytoreduction. The sequencing used peripheral blood mononuclear cells, collected before stem cell transplant. These receptors originate from a woman aged 25-40 years with chronic myeloid leukemia. Some clones in this sample may be carry-over from other donors' samples.

This clone was recorded only once. This chain connects TRBV6-5 to TRBJ1-3; no clear D gene. The CDR3 sequence is 16 residues long. Germline CDR1 and CDR2: MNHEY and SVGAGI. V gave up 0 bases and J gave up 0 bases, with 9 bases separating them. CDR3 sequence reads: CASSYSFESSGNTIYF. The CDR3, as DNA: TGTGCCAGCAGTTACTCTTTTGAGAGCTCTGGAAACACCATATATTTT.

The V and J genes are TRBV4-2 and TRBJ1-2; D possibly corresponds to TRBD1 (6 bases). With 1 base removed from V and 4 bases from J, the gap between germline ends came to 13 bases. CDR1 is LGHNA, CDR2 YNFKEQ, per germline. This CDR3 is built from 15 residues. CDR3 in amino acids: CASSQGEGEGYGYTF. CDR3 nucleotide sequence: TGTGCCAGCAGCCAAGGCGAGGGGGAGGGCTATGGCTACACCTTC.

The rearrangement joins TRBV14 to TRBJ2-1, with 9 positions matching TRBD2. CDR3 length equals 15 residues. CDR1 is SGHDN and CDR2 is FVKESK in the germline V gene. The junction had 1 base not matched to a gene; V was cut back by 4 bases and J by 0 bases. CDR3 nucleotides: TGTGCCAGCAGCCTGGGACTAGCCTCCTACAATGAGCAGTTCTTC. Its translation: CASSLGLASYNEQFF.

The chain uses TRBV7-9 and TRBJ1-2, with D hard to call. With 0 bases removed from V and 4 bases from J, the gap between germline ends came to 9 bases. Germline assignment: CDR1 SEHNR and CDR2 FQNEAQ (reference sequence). The CDR3 is 14 residues long. The CDR3 DNA is TGTGCCAGCAGCTTAGCACCAGAGACCTATGGCTACACCTTC. Encoded protein: CASSLAPETYGYTF.

The V and J genes are TRBV15 and TRBJ1-2; 7 positions agree with TRBD1. Germline V gene lookup returns CDR1 LNHNV and CDR2 YYDKDF (reference sequence). The CDR3 sequence is 15 residues long. The V and J ends lost 2 bases and 2 bases, in that order; junction bases with no gene match: 5. The CDR3 nucleotides are TGTGCCACCAGCAGACCCGAGACAGGGAACTATGGCTACACCTTC. This codes for CATSRPETGNYGYTF.

This clone was detected only a few times. The rearrangement joins TRBV5-1 to TRBJ1-2; no clear D. Trimming stripped 4 bases from V and 1 base from J, with 11 bases between. This CDR3 comprises 14 residues. Germline lookup yields CDR1 SGHRS and CDR2 YFSETQ. This chain's CDR3 is CASSPSTVNYGYTF. For the CDR3, the DNA is TGCGCCAGCAGCCCATCGACTGTTAACTATGGCTACACCTTC. Variable domain in full (rest from reference TRBV5-1 and TRBJ1-2): KAGVTQTPRYLIKTRGQQVTLSCSPISGHRSVSWYQQTPGQGLQFLFEYFSETQRNKGNFPGRFSGRQFSNSRSEMNVSTLELGDSALYLCASSPSTVNYGYTFGSGTRLTVV.

The V and J genes are TRBV6-5 and TRBJ2-2; D may be TRBD2 (5 bases). The ends were cut back, 0 bases at V and 7 bases at J, with 6 bases in the middle. This CDR3 region has 13 residues. CDR1 is MNHEY, CDR2 SVGAGI, per germline. The CDR3 region has the DNA TGTGCCAGCAGTTACTCGAGGGTCGGGGAGCTGTTTTTT. It encodes CASSYSRVGELFF.

This clone was recorded once. V gene TRBV2 combines with J gene TRBJ1-6, with D possibly TRBD1 on 5 matching bases. This CDR3 is 14 amino acids long. In germline, CDR1 is SNHLY, CDR2 FYNNEI. V lost 6 bases, J lost 13 bases, and 19 bases lay in between. CDR3 bases: TGTGCCAGCAGGTCGGGACGCCGGGAGGCTCCCCTCCACTTT. It yields the protein CASRSGRREAPLHF. Together with reference TRBV2 and TRBJ1-6, the CDR3 gives the full variable domain: EPEVTQTPSHQVTQMGQEVILRCVPISNHLYFYWYRQILGQKVEFLVSFYNNEISEKSEIFDDQFSVERPDGSNFTLKIRSTKLEDSAMYFCASRSGRREAPLHFGNGTRLTVT.

This clone was seen only once. This chain links TRBV28 with TRBJ1-5; possible D gene TRBD1, 5 bases. The V end lost 6 bases, the J end lost 6 bases, and 15 bases lay between the germline ends. Germline lookup yields CDR1 MDHEN and CDR2 SYDVKM. This CDR3 has 14 amino acids. The CDR3 coding sequence is TGTGCCAGCAGATCCGCCTCTGGGGGTCAGCCCCAGCATTTT. Translation: CASRSASGGQPQHF.

The chain has TRBV6-5 and TRBJ1-2, with D perhaps TRBD1 (6 bases). Trimming stripped 9 bases from V and 4 bases from J, with 15 bases between. Germline V gives CDR1 MNHEY, CDR2 SVGAGI. The CDR3 sequence is 13 residues long. This CDR3 reads CASYRVGIYGYTF. DNA for the CDR3: TGTGCCAGTTACAGGGTCGGGATCTATGGCTACACCTTC.

This sequence joins TRBV4-1 and TRBJ2-1; TRBD2 matches at 10 bases. The CDR3 length is 16 residues. The germline V gene encodes CDR1 MGHRA and CDR2 YSYEKL. V dropped 1 base and J dropped 7; count of bases not matched to a gene: 7. The CDR3 sequence: CASSQVSSGGSNEQFF. For the CDR3, the DNA is TGCGCCAGCAGCCAAGTTAGTAGCGGGGGGTCTAATGAGCAGTTCTTC.

This clone appeared a few times. The CDR3 sequence: CSVTGSGNTIYF. The CDR3 DNA reads TGCAGCGTAACAGGCTCGGGAAACACCATATATTTT. This chain uses TRBV29-1 with TRBJ1-3, with a possible D match to TRBD1 (5 bases). This CDR3 contains 12 residues. Germline V gene data show CDR1 as SQVTM and CDR2 as ANQGSEA. Between the trimmed V and J ends, which lost 6 bases and 4 bases, there was a span of 10 bases.

The chain couples TRBV6-1 to TRBJ1-5; 7 nucleotides match TRBD1. V lost 2 bases and J lost 1; bases outside the gene matches: 5. Germline assignment: CDR1 MNHNS and CDR2 SASEGT. This CDR3 has 16 residues. In DNA, the CDR3 is TGTGCCAGCAGTGAACAGACAGGGAAGAGCAATCAGCCCCAGCATTTT. It yields the protein CASSEQTGKSNQPQHF.

The CDR3, as DNA: TGTGCCAGTAGCCTAGGACAGGGTTATTCACCCCTCCACTTT. Its protein is CASSLGQGYSPLHF. The V gene is TRBV19, the J gene TRBJ1-6, with 8 nucleotides matching TRBD1. The CDR3 sequence is 14 residues long. CDR1 is LNHDA and CDR2 is SQIVND in the germline V gene (reference sequence). V gave up 6 bases and J gave up 8 bases; unmatched junction bases: 6.

This chain joins TRBV7-2 and TRBJ2-1, with 14 nucleotides matching TRBD2. The CDR3 is made up of 16 amino acids. The germline CDR1 and CDR2 sequences are SGHTA and FQGNSA. The V segment lost 8 bases and the J segment 1 base; nucleotides outside the gene matches: 4. The CDR3 DNA sequence: TGTGCCAGCGGACTAGCGGGGGGCAATTCCTACAATGAGCAGTTCTTC. This translates into CASGLAGGNSYNEQFF.